This T cell receptor beta chain came from a study of OX40 agonist ivuxolimab in advanced cancers. Overall study context: Head and neck, renal cell, melanoma or hepatocellular carcinoma were the cancers that dose-escalation patients had.

TCRdb's table, derived via immunoSEQ multiplex PCR, lists solely in-frame clones and lacks some. The sample lists 40,000 to 50,000 clones, more than 80% occurring once. The source material was CD4+ or CD8+ T cells sorted from blood, sampled in a trial of the OX40 agonist ivuxolimab. The sequence came from an adult with an advanced solid tumor such as melanoma, head and neck, liver or kidney cancer.

CDR3 DNA sequence: TGCGCCAGCAGCTTGGGACAGGAGGCTGAAGCTTTCTTT. Amino acids: CASSLGQEAEAFF. The chain uses TRBV5-1 and TRBJ1-1; D is possibly TRBD1 (6 bases). The CDR3 extends over 13 amino acids. V lost 0 bases, J lost 6 bases, and 9 bases lay in between. Germline V CDR1 and CDR2: SGHRS, YFSETQ. Supplemented by reference TRBV5-1 and TRBJ1-1, the full variable domain reads KAGVTQTPRYLIKTRGQQVTLSCSPISGHRSVSWYQQTPGQGLQFLFEYFSETQRNKGNFPGRFSGRQFSNSRSEMNVSTLELGDSALYLCASSLGQEAEAFFGQGTRLTVV.